The T cell receptor beta chain described here comes from a study of T cells in Graves' hyperthyroidism and ophthalmopathy. On the study more broadly: Peripheral blood specimens were obtained at initial diagnosis, prior to any treatment.

The sample, blood from the first hyperthyroidism diagnosis, precedes any ophthalmopathy symptoms. This clonotype was seen ten or more times. Amplified TCR beta CDR3 regions came from RNA transcripts. TCR CDR3 underwent first-round RT-PCR with the HTBI primer set. MiXCR, run by TCRdb on the multiplex PCR reads, gives a single entry per CDR3 protein. Of around 250,000 distinct CDR3 sequences in the sample, 13% to 15% were seen once. Per the germline V gene, CDR1 is MNHEY and CDR2 is SMNVEV (reference sequence). The CDR3 extends over 16 amino acids. The V and J ends lost 5 bases and 7 bases respectively, with 23 bases between them.

This receptor was identified in a woman aged 40 to 50 with Graves' hyperthyroidism that later progressed to Graves' ophthalmopathy. Specimen: blood. The gene calls are TRBV27 and TRBJ1-2; a possible D gene is TRBD1 (6 bases). CDR3 sequence (DNA): TGTGCCAGCAGTCCCCCTCCAGGGGTCAAAGGAGGTGGCTACACCTTC. Its translation: CASSPPPGVKGGGYTF.